The 8 T cell receptor beta chains in this list originate from one sample, sequenced in a study of blood T cell repertoires in COVID-19. Only in-frame clones appear in the TCRdb table, and some are missing; sequencing was by immunoSEQ multiplex PCR. The sample includes about 94,000 clones, approximately 79% of them seen just once. Sequenced material: peripheral blood. Receptors were obtained from a man in his sixties or seventies with COVID-19, enrolled during active disease.

This clone was seen just once. This chain joins TRBV5-1 and TRBJ2-3; 10 nucleotides agree with TRBD2. This CDR3 has 16 amino acids. After removal of 4 bases from V and 2 bases from J, the junction contained 7 bases not matched to a gene. The germline gives CDR1 SGHRS, CDR2 YFSETQ. CDR3 DNA: TGCGCCAGCAGCGATCCTAGCGGGAGTCTCACAGATACGCAGTATTTT. This codes for CASSDPSGSLTDTQYF.

V gene TRBV9 combines with J gene TRBJ2-7; D unresolved. The V end was cut by 2 bases, the J end by 2 bases, with 11 bases between. The germline V gene has CDR1 SGDLS and CDR2 YYNGEE. This CDR3 region has 14 residues. In DNA, the CDR3 is TGTGCCAGCAGCGTCTCCCTAGAAGCCTACGAGCAGTACTTC. Its translation: CASSVSLEAYEQYF.

V and J are TRBV3-1 (or the pseudogene TRBV3-2) and TRBJ2-2; tentatively, D is TRBD2 (5 bases). Trimming left V 6 bases short and J 5 bases short, with 16 bases between. The CDR3 length is 15 residues. Germline lookup yields CDR1 LGHDT and CDR2 YNNKEL (reference sequence). CDR3 in amino acids: CASRGGGPGTGELFF. CDR3 in DNA: TGTGCCAGCAGGGGCGGCGGCCCGGGGACCGGGGAGCTGTTTTTT.

The V and J genes are TRBV28 and TRBJ1-2, with 7 bases lining up with TRBD1. V lost 1 base to trimming and J lost 7 bases; unmatched junction nucleotides: 12. CDR3 length: 16 residues. The germline CDR1 and CDR2 sequences are MDHEN and SYDVKM. The CDR3 reads CASSLFMGGAGGGYTF. CDR3 sequence (DNA): TGTGCCAGCAGTTTATTTATGGGGGGCGCAGGGGGTGGCTACACCTTC.

This chain joins TRBV25-1 and TRBJ2-7, with D uncertain. This CDR3 is 13 amino acids long. Trimming removed 1 base from V and 3 bases from J, with 7 bases in between. CDR1 and CDR2 (germline): MGHDK, SYGVNS. As DNA, the CDR3 is TGTGCCAGCAGTGAATCTCTAATCTACGAGCAGTACTTC. Encoded protein: CASSESLIYEQYF.

This chain joins TRBV7-2 and TRBJ2-7; tentative D call: TRBD2 (6 bases). The ends were cut back, 3 bases at V and 4 bases at J, with 13 bases in the middle. Germline loops: CDR1 SGHTA, CDR2 FQGNSA. This CDR3 is built from 14 residues. CDR3 sequence: CASSFPGLAYEQYF. In nucleotides, the CDR3 is TGTGCCAGCAGCTTTCCGGGACTGGCATACGAGCAGTACTTC.

The rearrangement links TRBV7-3 to TRBJ2-7; 9 nucleotides agree with TRBD1. This CDR3 contains 15 residues. With 5 bases clipped from V and 12 bases from J, the junction kept 17 bases outside the gene matches. From germline, CDR1 is SGHTA and CDR2 FQGTGA. The CDR3 spells CASSPGTGRDRSVYF. The CDR3 DNA follows: TGTGCCAGCAGCCCCGGGACAGGGAGGGATCGTTCGGTGTACTTC. The whole variable domain, remainder taken from reference TRBV7-3 and TRBJ2-7, is GAGVSQTPSNKVTEKGKYVELRCDPISGHTALYWYRQSLGQGPEFLIYFQGTGAADDSGLPNDRFFAVRPEGSVSTLKIQRTERGDSAVYLCASSPGTGRDRSVYFGPGTRLTVT.

This chain connects TRBV11-3 to TRBJ2-5; a possible D gene is TRBD2 (6 bases). The CDR3 is 13 residues long. V was pared by 6 bases and J by 7 bases, with 15 bases between. Looked up from germline, CDR1 is SGHNT and CDR2 is YENEEA. The DNA for the CDR3 is TGTGCCAGCAGTCCCGGGGAGGAGACGACCCAGTACTTC. Translation gives CASSPGEETTQYF.